Shown below are 19 T cell receptor beta chains from a single sample sequenced in a study of T cells in localized non-small cell lung cancer. This table comes from immunoSEQ multiplex PCR, and its TCRdb copy is limited to in-frame clones, with some not included. The sample carries roughly 17,000 clones, roughly 91% recorded once. Here the sequenced sample was peripheral blood, taken before any cancer treatment. These receptors all come from a male donor aged 60 or over with stage II squamous cell lung carcinoma.

This clone was seen once. This chain connects TRBV14 to TRBJ2-2, with TRBD2 identical over 14 bases. Trimming took 0 bases from V and 2 from J; bases not matched to a gene: 5. The CDR3 length is 19 residues. Germline CDR1 and CDR2: SGHDN and FVKESK. CDR3 region: CASSQEGLAGVGNTGELFF. CDR3 nucleotides: TGTGCCAGCAGCCAAGAGGGACTAGCGGGAGTCGGAAACACCGGGGAGCTGTTTTTT.

The chain has TRBV30 and TRBJ1-4, with TRBD1 as a possible D gene (5 bases). Germline-derived CDR1 and CDR2 are GTSNPN and SVGIG (reference sequence). Trimming took off 0 bases at V and 8 bases at J, with 10 bases between the two ends. The CDR3 covers 13 residues. The CDR3 sequence is CAWSVQVGEKLFF. The CDR3 coding sequence is TGTGCCTGGAGTGTACAGGTGGGGGAAAAACTGTTTTTT. Full variable domain (remainder filled in from reference TRBV30 and TRBJ1-4): SQTIHQWPATLVQPVGSPLSLECTVEGTSNPNLYWYRQAAGRGLQLLFYSVGIGQISSEVPQNLSASRPQDRQFILSSKKLLLSDSGFYLCAWSVQVGEKLFFGSGTQLSVL.

With respect to this clone: One end of the junction does not line up with germline, which may come from a read error. This chain connects TRBV6-6 to TRBJ1-4, with TRBD1 matching over 7 bases. The CDR3 runs to 15 residues. CDR1 and CDR2 (germline): MNHNY, SVGAGI (reference sequence). CDR3 nucleotide sequence: TGTGCCAGCAGTTACTTGGGACAGCCTAATGAAAAAGTGTTTTTT. It codes for CASSYLGQPNEKVFF.

Only one count was recorded for this clone. V is TRBV11-1 and J is TRBJ2-1; D not resolved. This CDR3 contains 16 residues. CDR1 is SGHAT, CDR2 FQDESV, per germline (reference sequence). Trimming cost V 3 bases and J 1 base, with 13 bases left between them. Written as DNA, the CDR3 is TGTGCCAGCAGCTTCAAGGGCCCAATATCCTACAATGAGCAGTTCTTC. This sequence encodes CASSFKGPISYNEQFF.

The chain carries TRBV27 and TRBJ1-1; D unclear. From germline, CDR1 is MNHEY and CDR2 SMNVEV (reference sequence). V lost 4 bases and J lost 1, with 10 bases in between. This CDR3 has 14 amino acids. CDR3 sequence reads: CASSYGLKNTEAFF. The CDR3 bases are TGTGCCAGCAGTTATGGACTCAAGAACACTGAAGCTTTCTTT.

The chain uses TRBV2 and TRBJ2-2, with 14 bases matching TRBD2. V lost 6 bases to trimming and J lost 2 bases; unmatched junction nucleotides: 2. The germline V gene has CDR1 SNHLY and CDR2 FYNNEI. The CDR3 has 16 residues. CDR3 in amino acids: CASRGTSGRNTGELFF. The CDR3 DNA is TGTGCCAGCAGAGGGACTAGCGGGAGAAACACCGGGGAGCTGTTTTTT.

In this sample, this clone turned up a few times. The chain uses TRBV19 and TRBJ2-5; the match to TRBD1 covers 9 bases. This CDR3 contains 16 residues. Unmatched junction bases numbered 9, after V lost 3 bases and J lost 4 bases. Germline CDR1 reads LNHDA; CDR2 reads SQIVND (reference sequence). The CDR3 DNA reads TGTGCCAGTAGTATGAGGACAGGGGCTGCTTCAGAGACCCAGTACTTC. Translated: CASSMRTGAASETQYF.

The V call is TRBV9, the J call TRBJ1-2; TRBD1 matches at 8 bases. Trimming took 3 bases from V and 5 from J; bases not matched to a gene: 6. This CDR3 has 14 amino acids. Germline V lookup: CDR1 SGDLS, CDR2 YYNGEE. CDR3 DNA sequence: TGTGCCAGCAGCGCGGACAGGGAATGGTATGGCTACACCTTC. It encodes CASSADREWYGYTF.

The chain links TRBV10-3 to TRBJ1-2; TRBD1 agrees at 10 bases. Losses at the gene ends were 2 bases for V and 8 bases for J; bases not matched to a gene: 2. The CDR3 consists of 13 residues. Germline values: CDR1 ENHRY, CDR2 SYGVKD. The CDR3 region is CAISEDRGRGYTF. The CDR3 bases are TGTGCCATCAGTGAGGACAGGGGGCGAGGCTACACCTTC.

This chain uses TRBV10-3 with TRBJ1-6; 8 bases agree with TRBD1. Trimming removed 3 bases from V and 6 bases from J; junction bases left unmatched: 4. CDR3 length equals 15 residues. CDR1 ENHRY and CDR2 SYGVKD come from the germline V gene. CDR3 in amino acids: CAISDSTGGNSPLHF. The CDR3 region has the DNA TGTGCCATCAGTGACTCAACAGGGGGTAATTCACCCCTCCACTTT.

The chain employs TRBV2 and TRBJ1-1; unclear D gene. The CDR3 totals 11 residues. V was trimmed by 3 bases and J by 1 base, leaving 0 bases between them. Germline loops: CDR1 SNHLY, CDR2 FYNNEI. The chain's CDR3 is CASSENTEAFF. In nucleotides, the CDR3 is TGTGCCAGCAGTGAGAACACTGAAGCTTTCTTT.

The rearrangement uses TRBV19 and TRBJ2-7; D call uncertain. Germline-derived CDR1 and CDR2 are LNHDA and SQIVND (reference sequence). The V gene lost 6 bases and the J gene lost 3 bases, with 15 bases spanning the gap. This CDR3 has 14 residues. CDR3 DNA sequence: TGTGCCAGTAGCCCGGCCCTAGGAGACTACGAGCAGTACTTC. Its protein is CASSPALGDYEQYF.

V usage is TRBV18 and J usage is TRBJ1-3; tentative D call: TRBD1 (6 bases). The CDR3 spans 15 residues. Trimming took 4 bases from V and 0 from J, leaving 10 bases between them. Germline V lookup: CDR1 KGHSH, CDR2 LQKENI. In DNA, the CDR3 is TGTGCCAGCTCACTTGGACAGAGCTCTGGAAACACCATATATTTT. Its protein is CASSLGQSSGNTIYF.

DNA of the CDR3: TGTGCCAGCAGCCCGCCCAAGGGACAGGGATCAGATACGCAGTATTTT. It codes for CASSPPKGQGSDTQYF. V and J are TRBV7-8 and TRBJ2-3, with 9 positions matching TRBD1. CDR1 SGHVS and CDR2 FQNEAQ come from the germline V gene. After removal of 5 bases from V and 4 bases from J, the junction contained 10 bases not matched to a gene. The CDR3 is 16 residues long.

Remarks on this clone: One junction end disagrees with the germline gene, perhaps due to a read error. The chain combines TRBV28 with TRBJ1-5; no definite D call. This CDR3 is built from 14 residues. CDR1 is MDHEN, CDR2 SYDVKM, per germline. The CDR3 coding sequence is TGTGCCAGCAGCCGATCAGAGAAGTATCAGACCCAGCATTTT. This encodes CASSRSEKYQTQHF.

V is TRBV4-2 and J is TRBJ1-2; D not resolved. Germline V gene sequence: CDR1 LGHNA, CDR2 YNFKEQ. This CDR3 comprises 15 residues. The V and J ends lost 0 bases and 4 bases respectively, with 12 bases between them. CDR3 in amino acids: CASSQDRTGGYGYTF. The CDR3 DNA follows: TGTGCCAGCAGCCAAGATCGAACCGGAGGCTATGGCTACACCTTC.

CDR3 DNA sequence: TGTGCCAGCAGTCGGGACAGGGGGCATTACGAGCAGTACTTC. This translates into CASSRDRGHYEQYF. The chain has TRBV6-6 and TRBJ2-7; 12 nucleotides match TRBD1. The CDR3 spans 14 residues. V was clipped by 5 bases and J by 4 bases; unmatched bases: 3. From germline, CDR1 is MNHNY and CDR2 SVGAGI (reference sequence).

The chain employs TRBV18 and TRBJ1-1; 11 nucleotides agree with TRBD1. The CDR3 contains 16 residues. After removal of 3 bases from V and 3 bases from J, the junction contained 6 bases not matched to a gene. Germline V gene lookup returns CDR1 KGHSH and CDR2 LQKENI. The CDR3 reads CASSPRTGGRDTEAFF. The CDR3 DNA follows: TGTGCCAGCTCACCGCGGACAGGGGGCAGGGACACTGAAGCTTTCTTT.

V gene TRBV6-6 combines with J gene TRBJ1-1; 9 nucleotides agree with TRBD1. This CDR3 is 15 amino acids long. CDR1 is MNHNY, CDR2 SVGAGI, per germline (reference sequence). J gave up 4 bases and V 5 bases, and 8 bases lay outside the gene matches. CDR3 region: CASSNPGQGSTEAFF. CDR3 DNA: TGTGCCAGCAGTAACCCCGGACAGGGGAGCACTGAAGCTTTCTTT.